These T cell receptor beta chains were read from a single sample in a study of blood T cell repertoires in COVID-19. Only in-frame clones appear in the TCRdb table, and some are missing; sequencing was by immunoSEQ multiplex PCR. Among some 200,000 clones listed, around nine tenths were seen once. The sequencing sample was made of peripheral blood. The receptor set was obtained from a man between 18 and 29 years old with active or convalescent COVID-19. The CDR3 runs from the conserved cysteine through the conserved F or W. The order of the fields is V gene, clone size, J gene, D gene, CDR3 DNA, CDR3 protein. D genes are given only for firm matches. Clone size appears in some rows only: once, few, many, or a class for an expanded clone.

>TRBV19|-|TRBJ2-7|TRBD2
TGTGCCAGTCGCAGAAGAGCTAGCGGGGCAGCCTACGAGCAGTACTTC
CASRRRASGAAYEQYF
>TRBV30|-|TRBJ2-1|-
TGTGCCTGGAGTGGCGATTCCCCCTACAATGAGCAGTTCTTC
CAWSGDSPYNEQFF
>TRBV13|-|TRBJ1-5|-
TGTGCCAGCAGCTTATCCAGGAATCAGCCCCAGCATTTT
CASSLSRNQPQHF
>TRBV7-3|once|TRBJ2-5|TRBD2
TGTGCCAGCAGCTTGCGGGGGAAGGAGACCCAGTACTTC
CASSLRGKETQYF
>TRBV4-1|-|TRBJ1-4|-
TGCGCCAGCAGCCAAGATCAGGCGGGGATATTGAATGAAAAACTGTTTTTT
CASSQDQAGILNEKLFF
>TRBV5-1|-|TRBJ2-1|TRBD1
TGCGCCAGCAGCCAAGCCGGGACAGGGGGTTTGAGTGAGCAGTTCTTC
CASSQAGTGGLSEQFF
>TRBV5-4|-|TRBJ1-1|-
TGTGCCAGCAGCTTGGAAACAGGGGAAGCTTTCTTT
CASSLETGEAFF
>TRBV7-9|-|TRBJ1-2|-
TGTGCCAGCCAAGGATGGGGCTCTTCTGGCTACACCTTC
CASQGWGSSGYTF
>TRBV14|-|TRBJ2-1|TRBD2
TGTGCCAGCAGCCAGGTGACTAGCGGGAGGTCCTACAATGAGCAGTTCTTC
CASSQVTSGRSYNEQFF
>TRBV4-2|once|TRBJ1-2|-
TGTGCCAGCAGCCGAACAGGAGATAACTATGGCTACACCTTC
CASSRTGDNYGYTF
>TRBV5-1|-|TRBJ2-2|TRBD2
TGCGCCAGCAGCTTATTAGCGGGAGACCCCGGGGAGCTGTTTTTT
CASSLLAGDPGELFF
>TRBV4-3|-|TRBJ2-7|-
TGCGCCAGCAGCCACACAAACTCCTACGAGCAGTACTTC
CASSHTNSYEQYF
>TRBV27|-|TRBJ1-4|TRBD1
TGTGCCAGCAGTACCGTGAGCCGGACAGGGTATCTGGAAAAACTGTTTTTT
CASSTVSRTGYLEKLFF
>TRBV3-1/TRBV3-2|-|TRBJ1-6|-
TGTGCCAGCAAAAGTAGCTCCTATAATTCACCCCTCCACTTT
CASKSSSYNSPLHF
>TRBV7-8|-|TRBJ2-1|TRBD2
TGTGCCAGCAGCTTACAGTTTGACGGACTAGGTTCCTACAATGAGCAGTTCTTC
CASSLQFDGLGSYNEQFF
>TRBV2|-|TRBJ2-5|-
TGTGCCAGCACGCCAGAGAGGGAGACCCAGTACTTC
CASTPERETQYF
>TRBV3-1/TRBV3-2|few|TRBJ1-1|-
TGTGCCAGCAGCGCTAAAACAGGGAACACTGAAGCTTTCTTT
CASSAKTGNTEAFF
>TRBV27|-|TRBJ1-2|TRBD1
TGTGCCAGCAGTTTATTAGGTCAGGGGGCCCGTTATGGCTACACCTTC
CASSLLGQGARYGYTF
>TRBV27|-|TRBJ1-2|-
TGTGCCAGCAGGCTGACAGCTGCATTTGGCTACACCTTC
CASRLTAAFGYTF
>TRBV6-5|once|TRBJ1-1|-
TGTGCCAGCCGGGGGGCGCTAGGGGATACTGAAGCTTTCTTT
CASRGALGDTEAFF
>TRBV29-1|few|TRBJ1-1|TRBD1
TGCAGCGGCGACGAGGGGACAGGGGGCACTGAAGCTTTCTTT
CSGDEGTGGTEAFF
>TRBV13|-|TRBJ1-2|-
TGTGCCAGCAGCTTAGGGCCTTTAGCTAACTATGGCTACACCTTC
CASSLGPLANYGYTF
>TRBV19|-|TRBJ2-7|-
TGTGCCAGTGGGGACTCAAGCTCCTACGAGCAGTACTTC
CASGDSSSYEQYF
>TRBV18|few|TRBJ2-1|-
TGTGCCAGCTCACCCCACGGGGGGCCCTACAATGAGCAGTTCTTC
CASSPHGGPYNEQFF
>TRBV19|-|TRBJ1-5|-
TGTGCCAGTAGTATTCTGAGTAGCAATCAGCCCCAGCATTTT
CASSILSSNQPQHF
>TRBV12-3/TRBV12-4|-|TRBJ1-1|-
TGTGCCAGCAGTTTAGTTTTAAACACTGAAGCTTTCTTT
CASSLVLNTEAFF
>TRBV18|-|TRBJ2-2|-
TGTGCCAGCTCACCGTCGCAGGGGAATTTGGGGGAGCTGTTTTTT
CASSPSQGNLGELFF
>TRBV5-1|-|TRBJ2-7|TRBD2
TGCGCCAGCTACGCCCCCGGACTAGGCGCCTACGAGCAGTACTTC
CASYAPGLGAYEQYF
>TRBV18|-|TRBJ2-2|-
TGTGCCAGCTCACCCCGGTTAGGGGACATCGGCGGGGAGCTGTTTTTT
CASSPRLGDIGGELFF
>TRBV11-1|-|TRBJ2-2|TRBD1
TGTGCCAGCAGTAAACAGGGGACCATCACCGGGGAGCTGTTTTTT
CASSKQGTITGELFF
>TRBV4-1|-|TRBJ2-7|-
TGCGCCAGCAGCCAAGGCGCAGCTAGGCAGTACTTC
CASSQGAARQYF
>TRBV11-2|-|TRBJ1-2|-
TGTGCCAGCAGCTTAACAGGGACTAACTATGGCTACACCTTC
CASSLTGTNYGYTF
>TRBV6-6|-|TRBJ2-1|-
TGTGCCAGCAGTTATACTCCAAGCTACAATGAGCAGTTCTTC
CASSYTPSYNEQFF
>TRBV10-3|-|TRBJ2-2|TRBD2
TGTGCCATCAGTGAAATGGCTAGCGGGGGTAACACCGGGGAGCTGTTTTTT
CAISEMASGGNTGELFF
>TRBV7-2|-|TRBJ2-5|TRBD2
TGTGCCAGCAGCGTTTATGCGGGAGGCGAGACCCAGTACTTC
CASSVYAGGETQYF
>TRBV6-5|-|TRBJ1-1|-
TGTGCCAGCAGTTATCAGCGCCCTGAAGCTTTCTTT
CASSYQRPEAFF
>TRBV14|-|TRBJ2-2|-
TGTGCCAGCAGCGAAATGGACAGGGCGGGAGCCTTGGACACCGGGGAGCTGTTTTTT
CASSEMDRAGALDTGELFF
>TRBV5-8|-|TRBJ2-6|-
TGTGCCAGCAGCTTGGTGTCCCGCTCTGGGGCCAACGTCCTGACTTTC
CASSLVSRSGANVLTF
>TRBV10-1|-|TRBJ2-7|TRBD1
TGCGCCAGCAATGTCGGGACAGGGTCTTACGAGCAGTACTTC
CASNVGTGSYEQYF
>TRBV29-1|-|TRBJ1-2|-
TGCAGCGTCGATGGCTACACCTTC
CSVDGYTF
>TRBV7-2|once|TRBJ2-1|-
TGTGCCAGCAGCCTGAGGAGAGCGCGAAGCTCCTACAATGAGCAGTTCTTC
CASSLRRARSSYNEQFF
>TRBV5-1|-|TRBJ1-3|-
TGCGCCAGCAGCTTGTCTGGGACTCCCTCTGGAAACACCATATATTTT
CASSLSGTPSGNTIYF
>TRBV6-5|-|TRBJ1-1|TRBD1
TGTGCCAGCAGTTGGGACAGGAAGAACACTGAAGCTTTCTTT
CASSWDRKNTEAFF
>TRBV21-1|-|TRBJ2-1|-
TGTGCCAGCAGCAAAGGGGGCGGGAGGGGGGATGAGCAGTTCTTC
CASSKGGGRGDEQFF
>TRBV6-5|-|TRBJ1-2|-
TGTGCCAGCAGTTACCAAGGACAAGACTATGGCTACACCTTC
CASSYQGQDYGYTF
>TRBV7-8|-|TRBJ1-1|TRBD1
TGTGCCAGCAGCTTACGGGGGACAGAAGTGGGGACGGCTGAAGCTTTCTTT
CASSLRGTEVGTAEAFF